The rows below give T cell receptor beta chains drawn from one sample of a study of blood T cell repertoires in COVID-19. TCRdb's table, derived via immunoSEQ multiplex PCR, lists solely in-frame clones and lacks some. The sample shows approximately 240,000 clones, 75% to 90% of them seen only once. Sequencing was carried out using PBMCs or T cells enriched from blood (not recorded which). Every receptor here comes from a woman in her thirties with acute COVID-19. The CDR3 runs from the conserved cysteine through the conserved F or W. Each record gives: J gene, V gene, CDR3 protein.

J gene: TRBJ2-3; V gene: TRBV15; CDR3 protein: CATSRDLDTQYF
J gene: TRBJ1-3; V gene: TRBV7-9; CDR3 protein: CASRPHWRQGAGNTIYF
J gene: TRBJ1-3; V gene: TRBV19; CDR3 protein: CASSTLDTKISGNTIYF
J gene: TRBJ2-7; V gene: TRBV13; CDR3 protein: CASSLGAGTTNEQYF
J gene: TRBJ1-4; V gene: TRBV12-3/TRBV12-4; CDR3 protein: CASSLDPERELFF
J gene: TRBJ1-6; V gene: TRBV2; CDR3 protein: CASRQDLNSPLHF
J gene: TRBJ2-1; V gene: TRBV28; CDR3 protein: CASSHGVPPLNEQFF
J gene: TRBJ1-4; V gene: TRBV11-2; CDR3 protein: CASSSGGSNEKLFF
J gene: TRBJ2-7; V gene: TRBV6-1; CDR3 protein: CASSEFLTLSEQYF
J gene: TRBJ2-7; V gene: TRBV19; CDR3 protein: CASSREGREPLYEQYF
J gene: TRBJ1-5; V gene: TRBV2; CDR3 protein: CASSEGSGNQPQHF
J gene: TRBJ1-2; V gene: TRBV3-1/TRBV3-2; CDR3 protein: CASSQDGRTRHHYTF
J gene: TRBJ1-4; V gene: TRBV7-2; CDR3 protein: CASSPLINGGEKLFF
J gene: TRBJ2-7; V gene: TRBV5-1; CDR3 protein: CASTPSFTPGEQYF
J gene: TRBJ1-2; V gene: TRBV15; CDR3 protein: CATRGVNYGYTF
J gene: TRBJ1-2; V gene: TRBV4-1; CDR3 protein: CASSQGNSGFGYTF
J gene: TRBJ2-5; V gene: TRBV7-6; CDR3 protein: CASSPRGAAWETQYF
J gene: TRBJ1-2; V gene: TRBV4-3; CDR3 protein: CASSQDDKGVNYGYTF
J gene: TRBJ2-3; V gene: TRBV7-3; CDR3 protein: CASSLPGRANTQYF
J gene: TRBJ1-2; V gene: TRBV12-3/TRBV12-4; CDR3 protein: CAIRKRGAYGYTF
J gene: TRBJ1-1; V gene: TRBV7-9; CDR3 protein: CASSAGVANTEAFF
J gene: TRBJ1-3; V gene: TRBV9; CDR3 protein: CASSADRPSGNTIYF
J gene: TRBJ2-5; V gene: TRBV3-1/TRBV3-2; CDR3 protein: CASRNAGTSQETQYF
J gene: TRBJ2-3; V gene: TRBV28; CDR3 protein: CASSLFYPGQRRDTQYF
J gene: TRBJ1-1; V gene: TRBV2; CDR3 protein: CASSDNRNTEAFF
J gene: TRBJ2-3; V gene: TRBV4-1; CDR3 protein: CASSQGVAGPNTQYF
J gene: TRBJ1-1; V gene: TRBV28; CDR3 protein: CASTKTGGRWSEAFF
J gene: TRBJ2-1; V gene: TRBV7-2; CDR3 protein: CASSLAGTSGVYNEQFF
J gene: TRBJ2-2; V gene: TRBV4-1; CDR3 protein: CASSQDHAVFNTGELFF
J gene: TRBJ2-1; V gene: TRBV2; CDR3 protein: CASSTQGAGNEQFF
J gene: TRBJ2-7; V gene: TRBV5-1; CDR3 protein: CASSLEGGGGEQYF
J gene: TRBJ2-5; V gene: TRBV5-1; CDR3 protein: CASSNNREGETQYF
J gene: TRBJ2-1; V gene: TRBV2; CDR3 protein: CASSPERSYNEQFF
J gene: TRBJ1-2; V gene: TRBV6-1; CDR3 protein: CASSEWEAYGYTF
J gene: TRBJ2-3; V gene: TRBV5-1; CDR3 protein: CASSFSGRAPDTQYF
J gene: TRBJ2-7; V gene: TRBV28; CDR3 protein: CASSPHRWGLDRTYEQYF
J gene: TRBJ2-2; V gene: TRBV7-6; CDR3 protein: CASSRSGGATGELFF
J gene: TRBJ1-1; V gene: TRBV18; CDR3 protein: CASSPSGGNTEAFF
J gene: TRBJ2-5; V gene: TRBV6-1; CDR3 protein: CASSEGQGAETQYF
J gene: TRBJ1-2; V gene: TRBV6-6; CDR3 protein: CASSLGDRGNYGYTF
J gene: TRBJ2-7; V gene: TRBV6-2/TRBV6-3; CDR3 protein: CASSGAGSSYEQYF
J gene: TRBJ1-1; V gene: TRBV10-3; CDR3 protein: CAIRGGFRNTEAFF
J gene: TRBJ2-5; V gene: TRBV3-1/TRBV3-2; CDR3 protein: CASSYREMDEVDF
J gene: TRBJ2-7; V gene: TRBV30; CDR3 protein: CAWSVRYEQYF
J gene: TRBJ2-7; V gene: TRBV10-3; CDR3 protein: CAISEPGLGGTYEQYF
J gene: TRBJ2-7; V gene: TRBV7-8; CDR3 protein: CASSQRQGEESYEQYF
J gene: TRBJ2-5; V gene: TRBV27; CDR3 protein: CASSHGTGGETQYF
J gene: TRBJ1-5; V gene: TRBV7-9; CDR3 protein: CASSYNGQPNQPQHF
J gene: TRBJ1-4; V gene: TRBV6-6; CDR3 protein: CASGGILNEKLFF
J gene: TRBJ2-2; V gene: TRBV2; CDR3 protein: CASSGTGANTGELFF
J gene: TRBJ2-7; V gene: TRBV6-5; CDR3 protein: CASTLRTGLGEQYF
J gene: TRBJ2-1; V gene: TRBV2; CDR3 protein: CASSDYRENEQFF
J gene: TRBJ2-1; V gene: TRBV2; CDR3 protein: CASSGQGGTYNEQFF
J gene: TRBJ2-7; V gene: TRBV12-3/TRBV12-4; CDR3 protein: CASTVGSSYEQYF
J gene: TRBJ2-5; V gene: TRBV5-6; CDR3 protein: CASSWTGGRETQYF
J gene: TRBJ2-5; V gene: TRBV2; CDR3 protein: CASSEYSPRSGREETQYF
J gene: TRBJ1-1; V gene: TRBV7-9; CDR3 protein: CASSLPGHGTFF
J gene: TRBJ1-1; V gene: TRBV6-5; CDR3 protein: CASKNRGGTEAFF
J gene: TRBJ2-1; V gene: TRBV2; CDR3 protein: CASSLRAGPTYNEQFF
J gene: TRBJ2-7; V gene: TRBV27; CDR3 protein: CASSSSRLPRSSYEQYF